This TCR beta chain was captured by sequencing in a study of early T cells in non-severe SARS-CoV-2 infection. TCRdb passed the 5' RACE reads through MiXCR, listing each CDR3 protein once. The sample shows 25,000 to 35,000 distinct CDR3 sequences, about 4% of them seen only once. The CDR3 is 15 residues long. Trimming left V 2 bases short and J 1 base short, with 10 bases between. Germline CDR1 reads WSHSY; CDR2 reads SAAADI. The table lists this clonotype with many counts. The V gene is TRBV10-2, the J gene TRBJ2-3; TRBD2 might be the D (6 bases). This TCR derives from an adult who was a healthcare worker with PCR-confirmed SARS-CoV-2 infection or an uninfected control (not recorded which). The source material was whole blood. This chain's CDR3 is CASSEMWGGTDTQYF. In DNA, the CDR3 is TGCGCCAGCAGTGAGATGTGGGGGGGCACAGATACGCAGTATTTT.